Listed here is a single T cell receptor (beta chain). This sample is part of a study of blood T cell repertoires in COVID-19. Study as a whole: Samples representing acute and convalescent COVID-19 were sourced from the United States, Italy and Spain.

The CDR3 totals 14 residues. The V end lost 4 bases, the J end lost 7 bases, and 14 bases lay between the germline ends. CDR1 is PRHDT, CDR2 FYEKMQ, per germline (reference sequence). Method: immunoSEQ multiplex PCR; TCRdb's copy keeps in-frame clones and lacks some. The sample comprises approximately 63,000 clones, more than 75% of which are singletons, and around half rests with the top ten. This TCR derives from an elderly woman with acute or convalescent COVID-19. Material for sequencing was peripheral blood. This chain joins TRBV13 and TRBJ1-5; perhaps TRBD1 as D (6 bases). The CDR3 DNA reads as TGTGCCAGCAGCTCCCGACAGGCAGCACAGCCCCAGCATTTT. This gives the protein CASSSRQAAQPQHF.